This T cell receptor (beta chain) was captured by sequencing in a study of spatial heterogeneity in lung cancer. Time point described: sample taken at primary tumor resection. The study sequenced unsorted whole RNA from tumor, nontumor lung or frozen PBMC. Each CDR3 protein is one row after TCRdb ran MiXCR on the 5' RACE reads. This table has 4,500 to 5,500 distinct CDR3 sequences, approximately 20% appearing once. The CDR3 spans 16 residues. Unmatched junction bases numbered 6, after V lost 4 bases and J lost 4 bases. CDR1 is MDHEN, CDR2 SYDVKM, per germline. This clonotype was detected many times. The library was prepared for alpha chains; this beta chain is a stray read, so its frequency means little.

This receptor was taken from a male donor with early-stage non-small cell lung cancer. V is TRBV28 and J is TRBJ2-2; TRBD1 aligns across 10 bases. The source material was normal lung tissue next to the tumor, sampled at surgery. This CDR3 reads CASSSPGTGATGELFF. The CDR3 DNA is TGTGCCAGCAGTTCTCCCGGGACAGGGGCCACCGGGGAGCTGTTTTTT.